This passage covers 32 T cell receptor beta chains from one sample sequenced in a study of breast tumors, draining lymph nodes, adjacent tissues. TCRdb itself ran the multiplex PCR reads through MiXCR, one entry per CDR3 protein. Among approximately 37,000 distinct CDR3 sequences listed, roughly 36% were seen once. Sequencing input: breast tumor tissue. All receptors come from a female donor with breast cancer. Some clones in this sample may be carry-over from other donors' samples.

This clonotype was seen a few times. The genes are TRBV14 and TRBJ2-4; TRBD1 aligns across 10 bases. The CDR3 covers 18 residues. Unmatched junction bases numbered 10, after V lost 1 base and J lost 4 bases. Germline values: CDR1 SGHDN, CDR2 FVKESK. In DNA, the CDR3 is TGTGCCAGCAGCCAAGCCGGGACAGGGGCCTGGGGTAAAAACATTCAGTACTTC. Translation: CASSQAGTGAWGKNIQYF.

Regarding this clonotype: It may be a read error: a sequence one base away is much more abundant. This chain uses TRBV7-9 with TRBJ1-2; D uncertain. Looked up from germline, CDR1 is SEHNR and CDR2 is FQNEAQ (reference sequence). The CDR3 contains 12 residues. V gave up 1 base and J gave up 9 bases, with 9 bases separating them. The CDR3 region is CASSLEAHSYTF. The CDR3 DNA reads TGTGCCAGCAGCTTAGAGGCGCATAGCTACACCTTC. The full variable domain, with the rest looked up from reference TRBV7-9 and TRBJ1-2, is DTGVSQNPRHKITKRGQNVTFRCDPISEHNRLYWYRQTLGQGPEFLTYFQNEAQLEKSRLLSDRFSAERPKGSFSTLEIQRTEQGDSAMYLCASSLEAHSYTFGSGTRLTVV.

This clonotype was seen once. The rearrangement joins TRBV20-1 to TRBJ2-1, with D maybe TRBD2 (6 bases). Germline CDR1 is DFQATT and CDR2 is SNEGSKA (reference sequence). This CDR3 has 11 amino acids. V shed 5 bases and J shed 6 bases, with 8 bases lying between them. The CDR3 here is CSAGDFNEQFF. The CDR3 region has the DNA TGCAGTGCTGGGGACTTCAATGAGCAGTTCTTC.

This clonotype is termed medium-sized (0.01 to 0.1%). V gene TRBV19 combines with J gene TRBJ1-6; the match to TRBD1 covers 10 bases. CDR3 length: 14 amino acids. Germline V gives CDR1 LNHDA, CDR2 SQIVND (reference sequence). Trimming removed 3 bases from V and 10 bases from J; junction bases left unmatched: 3. CDR3 nucleotides: TGTGCCAGTAGTATCGGGACAGGGGACTCACCCCTCCACTTT. Amino acids: CASSIGTGDSPLHF.

To note about this clonotype: Since a much larger clone is just one base distant, this may be a read error. The chain couples TRBV7-2 to TRBJ1-3; maybe TRBD1 (5 bases). V was pared by 2 bases and J by 6 bases, with 17 bases between. The CDR3 spans 16 residues. Looked up from germline, CDR1 is SGHTA and CDR2 is FQGNSA. The DNA for the CDR3 is TGTGCCAGCAGCTTAAAGCGCGGGCAGGGAAAAAACACCATATATTTT. It translates to CASSLKRGQGKNTIYF.

V gene TRBV18 combines with J gene TRBJ2-3; D possibly matches TRBD1 or TRBD2 (5 bases each). The CDR3 loop spans 16 amino acids. Looked up from germline, CDR1 is KGHSH and CDR2 is LQKENI. V was pared by 0 bases and J by 5 bases, with 15 bases between. Here the CDR3 DNA reads TGTGCCAGCTCACCACCTCCTTCCAAGGGGAGAGATACGCAGTATTTT. Protein: CASSPPPSKGRDTQYF. The entire variable domain, with the rest obtained from reference TRBV18 and TRBJ2-3, is as follows: NAGVMQNPRHLVRRRGQEARLRCSPMKGHSHVYWYRQLPEEGLKFMVYLQKENIIDESGMPKERFSAEFPKEGPSILRIQQVVRGDSAAYFCASSPPPSKGRDTQYFGPGTRLTVL.

The chain links TRBV19 to TRBJ2-7, with D maybe TRBD1 (5 bases). CDR1 LNHDA and CDR2 SQIVND come from the germline V gene (reference sequence). V gave up 3 bases and J gave up 1 base, with 10 bases separating them. The CDR3 runs to 14 residues. This CDR3 reads CASSIGRGSYEQYF. CDR3 coding DNA: TGTGCCAGTAGTATTGGAAGGGGTTCCTACGAGCAGTACTTC.

This clonotype was observed many times. The gene calls are TRBV6-1 and TRBJ2-7, with 7 bases that match TRBD2. V shed 8 bases and J 6 bases; nucleotides not matched to a gene: 10. This CDR3 is built from 13 residues. Germline V lookup: CDR1 MNHNS, CDR2 SASEGT. The CDR3 DNA is TGTGCCAGCTCGGGACTACCCTCCCGCGAGCAGTACTTC. Translating it yields CASSGLPSREQYF.

This clonotype was seen ten or more times. The chain is built from TRBV20-1 and TRBJ1-3; 7 bases align to TRBD1. The germline gives CDR1 DFQATT, CDR2 SNEGSKA (reference sequence). Trimming took 6 bases from V and 1 from J; bases not matched to a gene: 12. This CDR3 contains 16 residues. CDR3 in DNA: TGCAGTGCGTTGACCGGGACAGCTAATTCTGGAAACACCATATATTTT. Protein: CSALTGTANSGNTIYF.

The chain carries TRBV6-1 and TRBJ2-1; D is perhaps TRBD2 (5 bases). Trimming cost V 0 bases and J 8 bases, with 11 bases left between them. There are 14 residues in the CDR3. Germline CDR1 MNHNS, CDR2 SASEGT. The CDR3 DNA follows: TGTGCCAGCAGTGAAGCCAACGGGGTCCATGAGCAGTTCTTC. Translating gives CASSEANGVHEQFF.

This clonotype was detected only once. V and J are TRBV3-1 and TRBJ2-1; D not resolved. V lost 4 bases and J lost 0, with 13 bases in between. Germline loops: CDR1 LGHDT, CDR2 YNNKEL (reference sequence). The CDR3 is 16 amino acids. The CDR3 region is CASSPKAFSSYNEQFF. CDR3 DNA: TGTGCCAGCAGCCCTAAGGCCTTTAGCTCCTACAATGAGCAGTTCTTC.

This rearrangement joins TRBV20-1 to TRBJ1-4; 8 positions match TRBD1. Per germline, CDR1 DFQATT and CDR2 SNEGSKA (reference sequence). This CDR3 has 14 residues. The V segment lost 5 bases and the J segment 4 bases; nucleotides outside the gene matches: 6. CDR3: CSASPGQVNEKLFF. CDR3 in DNA: TGCAGTGCTTCTCCGGGACAGGTTAATGAAAAACTGTTTTTT.

The chain recombines TRBV10-1 with TRBJ2-1; unclear D gene. From germline, CDR1 is WNHNN and CDR2 SYGVQD (reference sequence). Trimming shortened V by 6 bases and J by 7 bases, and 13 bases separated the two germline ends. The CDR3 consists of 13 residues. The CDR3 here is CASSGLTRNEQFF. In nucleotides, the CDR3 is TGCGCCAGCAGCGGCCTGACGCGGAATGAGCAGTTCTTC.

This clonotype came up many times. The chain has TRBV7-9 and TRBJ1-4, with a possible D match to TRBD1 (5 bases). CDR3 length equals 15 residues. Germline assignment: CDR1 SEHNR and CDR2 FQNEAQ (reference sequence). The V end lost 3 bases, the J end lost 5 bases, and 13 bases lay between the germline ends. The CDR3 coding sequence is TGTGCCAGCAGCTTCAGCCAGGGCCTCAATGAAAAACTGTTTTTT. Its protein is CASSFSQGLNEKLFF.

This clonotype has just a few counts. This chain uses TRBV27 with TRBJ2-2; no definite D call. CDR1 MNHEY and CDR2 SMNVEV come from the germline V gene (reference sequence). Trimming took 9 bases from V and 2 from J, leaving 10 bases between them. There are 13 residues in the CDR3. This CDR3 is CARTAHNTGELFF. For the CDR3, the DNA is TGTGCCAGGACGGCACACAACACCGGGGAGCTGTTTTTT.

On this clonotype itself: One end of the junction varies from germline; a read error may be responsible. The chain has TRBV30 and TRBJ2-2; tentative D call: TRBD2 (5 bases). From germline, CDR1 is GTSNPN and CDR2 SVGIG (reference sequence). The CDR3 contains 14 residues. CDR3 nucleotides: TGTGCCTGGAGTGTAGGCACGAACACCGGGAAGCTGTTTTTT. Amino acid sequence: CAWSVGTNTGKLFF.

CDR3 DNA: TGCAGTGCTAGAGTCGGGAGGGCTGGGGAGACCCAGTACTTC. Translating it yields CSARVGRAGETQYF. The chain joins TRBV20-1 to TRBJ2-5; 8 positions match TRBD2. This CDR3 has 14 residues. The junction had 6 bases not matched to a gene; V was cut back by 1 base and J by 5 bases. The germline CDR1 and CDR2 sequences are DFQATT and SNEGSKA (reference sequence).

This clonotype is classed as medium-sized. The rearrangement joins TRBV7-8 to TRBJ2-5; D may be TRBD1 or TRBD2 (5 bases each). The ends were cut back, 5 bases at V and 2 bases at J, with 9 bases in the middle. The CDR3 totals 13 residues. Germline V gives CDR1 SGHVS, CDR2 FQNEAQ. CDR3 bases: TGTGCCAGCAGCGGGGGACGGCAAGAGACCCAGTACTTC. This codes for CASSGGRQETQYF.

This clonotype was recorded many times. This chain connects TRBV14 to TRBJ2-3, with no clear D. Germline V gene sequence: CDR1 SGHDN, CDR2 FVKESK. The CDR3 covers 16 residues. V was clipped by 0 bases and J by 1 base, with 11 bases between them. CDR3 nucleotides: TGTGCCAGCAGCCAAGATCTCGGGTCCCGCACAGATACGCAGTATTTT. This sequence encodes CASSQDLGSRTDTQYF. Full variable domain (outside the CDR3, taken from reference TRBV14 and TRBJ2-3): EAGVTQFPSHSVIEKGQTVTLRCDPISGHDNLYWYRRVMGKEIKFLLHFVKESKQDESGMPNNRFLAERTGGTYSTLKVQPAELEDSGVYFCASSQDLGSRTDTQYFGPGTRLTVL.

This clonotype has ten or more counts. The chain carries TRBV20-1 and TRBJ1-2; D is unclear. Trimming pared 0 bases from V and 5 bases from J, leaving 10 bases between. This CDR3 has 13 residues. The germline CDR1 and CDR2 sequences are DFQATT and SNEGSKA (reference sequence). CDR3 bases: TGCAGTGCTAGAGAATTTGGCCTATATGGCTACACCTTC. This encodes CSAREFGLYGYTF.

This clonotype was recorded many times. The V gene is TRBV15, the J gene TRBJ2-3; 12 positions agree with TRBD2. Germline trimming cut 5 bases from V and 5 bases from J; bases unmatched to any gene: 5. Germline CDR1 and CDR2: LNHNV and YYDKDF (reference sequence). The CDR3 extends over 15 amino acids. As DNA, the CDR3 is TGTGCCACCAGCCCTAGCGGGAGGGCCGGAGATACGCAGTATTTT. This gives the protein CATSPSGRAGDTQYF.

V and J are TRBV2 and TRBJ2-5, with D possibly matching TRBD1 (6 bases). Trimming removed 6 bases at V and 3 bases at J, with 8 bases between. This CDR3 is 12 amino acids long. Germline V gives CDR1 SNHLY, CDR2 FYNNEI. CDR3 amino acids: CASRGGEETQYF. In nucleotides, the CDR3 is TGTGCCAGCAGAGGGGGTGAAGAGACCCAGTACTTC.

This clonotype has a count of ten or more. The rearrangement links TRBV9 to TRBJ2-3; D is unclear. Trimming left V 0 bases short and J 2 bases short, with 13 bases between. Looked up from germline, CDR1 is SGDLS and CDR2 is YYNGEE. This CDR3 is 16 amino acids long. DNA for the CDR3: TGTGCCAGCAGCGTAGGATCGGCAATCAACACAGATACGCAGTATTTT. Encoded protein: CASSVGSAINTDTQYF.

The chain uses TRBV5-8 and TRBJ2-2, with a possible D match to TRBD2 (6 bases). The CDR3 extends over 16 amino acids. The V end was cut by 0 bases, the J end by 2 bases, with 11 bases between. Germline CDR1 is SGHTS and CDR2 is YDEGEE. The CDR3 DNA is TGTGCCAGCAGCTTGGTGGCGGGAATAAACACCGGGGAGCTGTTTTTT. Protein product: CASSLVAGINTGELFF.

This clonotype was seen repeatedly, ten times or more. CDR3 nucleotides: TGTGCCAGCAGTGCGGGAGGTACTCTAGATGAGCAGTTCTTC. It codes for CASSAGGTLDEQFF. This sequence joins TRBV2 and TRBJ2-1, with TRBD2 matching over 7 bases. Germline loops: CDR1 SNHLY, CDR2 FYNNEI. The CDR3 sequence is 14 residues long. The junction had 8 bases not matched to a gene; V was cut back by 4 bases and J by 8 bases. Looking up the rest from reference TRBV2 and TRBJ2-1 gives the full variable domain: EPEVTQTPSHQVTQMGQEVILRCVPISNHLYFYWYRQILGQKVEFLVSFYNNEISEKSEIFDDQFSVERPDGSNFTLKIRSTKLEDSAMYFCASSAGGTLDEQFFGPGTRLTVL.

V gene TRBV20-1 combines with J gene TRBJ2-5; 10 nucleotides match TRBD1. From germline, CDR1 is DFQATT and CDR2 SNEGSKA (reference sequence). After removal of 6 bases from V and 2 bases from J, the junction contained 6 bases not matched to a gene. The CDR3 runs to 14 residues. The chain's CDR3 is CSARDRGEQETQYF. The CDR3 DNA reads TGCAGTGCACGGGACAGGGGTGAGCAAGAGACCCAGTACTTC.

This chain connects TRBV6-1 to TRBJ2-1; no clear D. From germline, CDR1 is MNHNS and CDR2 SASEGT. V lost 1 base to trimming and J lost 1 base, with 14 bases between them. The CDR3 runs 17 residues. In DNA, the CDR3 is TGTGCCAGCAGTGAAGTCAGCGAGAGCTGGTCCTACAATGAGCAGTTCTTC. This gives the protein CASSEVSESWSYNEQFF.

This chain uses TRBV9 with TRBJ1-2; TRBD1 matches 11 bases. Germline V gene lookup returns CDR1 SGDLS and CDR2 YYNGEE. The trim removed 3 bases at V and 4 bases at J, leaving 2 bases unmatched. The CDR3 spans 14 residues. The chain's CDR3 is CASSEGTGGYGYTF. In DNA, the CDR3 is TGTGCCAGCAGCGAGGGGACAGGGGGCTATGGCTACACCTTC.

This clonotype came up a few times. A much larger clone lies a single base off, so this may be a read error. The V call is TRBV6-4, the J call TRBJ1-6; D may be TRBD1 (5 bases). The CDR3 is 16 residues long. V shed 0 bases and J shed 5 bases, with 11 bases lying between them. The V gene's germline CDR1 is MRHNA and CDR2 SNTAGT. CDR3 protein: CASSDSPQGDNSPLHF. CDR3 DNA: TGTGCCAGCAGTGACTCGCCCCAGGGCGATAATTCACCCCTCCACTTT.

This clonotype was found a few times. V gene TRBV28 combines with J gene TRBJ2-7; the match to TRBD1 covers 11 bases. In germline, CDR1 is MDHEN, CDR2 SYDVKM. This CDR3 comprises 15 residues. The V and J ends lost 3 bases and 7 bases, in that order; junction bases with no gene match: 8. CDR3 DNA: TGTGCCAGCAGTTTTAGAGGACAGGGGGCGGGGGAGCAGTACTTC. Residues: CASSFRGQGAGEQYF.

This clonotype was seen once. V usage is TRBV11-3 and J usage is TRBJ2-7, with D perhaps TRBD2 (5 bases). This CDR3 is built from 13 residues. Germline V lookup: CDR1 SGHNT, CDR2 YENEEA. Trimming removed 5 bases at V and 4 bases at J, with 12 bases between. The CDR3 nucleotides read TGTGCCAGCAGCCTAGCCCTGGGATACGAGCAGTACTTC. It codes for CASSLALGYEQYF.

This clonotype occurred many times. This rearrangement joins TRBV7-6 to TRBJ1-5; D is unclear. Germline lookup yields CDR1 SGHVS and CDR2 FNYEAQ. This CDR3 contains 14 residues. V lost 1 base and J lost 7, with 11 bases in between. The CDR3 DNA reads as TGTGCCAGCAGCTTAGTAGGAGAGGGACAGCCCCAGCATTTT. Translation: CASSLVGEGQPQHF.